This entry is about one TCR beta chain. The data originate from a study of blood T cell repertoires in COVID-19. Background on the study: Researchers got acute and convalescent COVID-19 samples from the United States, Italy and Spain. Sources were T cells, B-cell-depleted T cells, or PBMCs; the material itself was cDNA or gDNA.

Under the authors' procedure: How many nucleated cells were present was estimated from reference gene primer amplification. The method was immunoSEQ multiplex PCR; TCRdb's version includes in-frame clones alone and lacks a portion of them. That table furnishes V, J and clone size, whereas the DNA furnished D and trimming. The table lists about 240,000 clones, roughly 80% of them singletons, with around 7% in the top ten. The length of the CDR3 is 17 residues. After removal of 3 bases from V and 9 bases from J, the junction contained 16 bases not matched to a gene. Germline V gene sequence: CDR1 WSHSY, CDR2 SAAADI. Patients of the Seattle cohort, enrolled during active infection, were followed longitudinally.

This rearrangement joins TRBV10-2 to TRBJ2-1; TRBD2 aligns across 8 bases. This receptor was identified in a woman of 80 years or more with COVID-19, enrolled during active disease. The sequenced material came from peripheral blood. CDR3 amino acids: CASSDRGGLSPGGEQFF. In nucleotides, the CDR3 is TGCGCCAGCAGTGACCGGGGGGGCCTTTCCCCCGGGGGTGAGCAGTTCTTC.